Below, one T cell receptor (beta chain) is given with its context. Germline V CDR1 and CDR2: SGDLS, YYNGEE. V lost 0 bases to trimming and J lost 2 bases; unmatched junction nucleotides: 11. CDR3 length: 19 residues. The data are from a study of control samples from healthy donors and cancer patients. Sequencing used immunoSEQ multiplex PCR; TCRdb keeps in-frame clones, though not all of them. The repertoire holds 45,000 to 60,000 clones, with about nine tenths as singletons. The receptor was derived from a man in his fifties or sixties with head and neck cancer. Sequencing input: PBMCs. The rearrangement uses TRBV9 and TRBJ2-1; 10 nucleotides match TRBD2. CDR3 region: CASSVVGGGAGGAYNEQFF. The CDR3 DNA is TGTGCCAGCAGCGTAGTGGGTGGCGGAGCGGGGGGGGCCTACAATGAGCAGTTCTTC.